This TCR beta chain is drawn from a study of blood T cell repertoires in COVID-19. Source study methods: Amplifying reference gene primers gave estimates of nucleated cell counts. Sequencing used immunoSEQ multiplex PCR; TCRdb keeps in-frame clones, though not all of them. D and trimming come from the DNA, and the V and J calls and clone size come from that table. The profile shows some 14,000 clones, about 88% of them singletons. Trimming shortened V by 6 bases and J by 3 bases, and 11 bases separated the two germline ends. The CDR3 covers 13 residues. The germline V gene encodes CDR1 MNHEY and CDR2 SMNVEV (reference sequence).

This receptor was obtained from a man in his sixties with acute or convalescent COVID-19. The sample taken for sequencing was peripheral blood. The V and J genes are TRBV27 and TRBJ1-1; D perhaps matches TRBD1 (6 bases). In DNA, the CDR3 is TGTGCCAGCAGCCTAGGGGGTCACACTGAAGCTTTCTTT. Translating gives CASSLGGHTEAFF.